What follows describes a single TCR beta chain. This clonotype was observed at least ten times. No cognate antigen has been identified for it. No much larger clonotype is one base removed from it; base qualities were not supplied. For repertoire sequencing, TCR beta CDR3 regions were amplified from RNA transcripts. A first-round RT-PCR used HTBI primers with the Qiagen OneStep RT-PCR kit, followed by a second-round multiplex PCR, size selection and purification. Sequencing of the libraries was carried out on an Illumina HiSeq2000 in paired-end mode with 100 bp reads. Per the source publication's procedure: Reads were processed with SOAPnuke, discarding reads with adapters, uncalled bases, mean Phred below 15, or no exact constant-primer or identifier match. High-quality paired reads were merged with COPE v1.2.5. Each unique nucleotide sequence was treated as a clonotype, and MiTCR v1.1 was used to align the clonotypes to the IMGT TRB V, D and J references. Only V-J combinations with frequency above 0.0001 were analysed, covering 98% to 99.2% of repertoires. For each V-J combination, a TCR clonal expansion and chaos score was defined as F50 clonal expansion divided by the chaos observed in the TCRdist matrix. Features were reduced by Welch's t-statistics and random forest to approximately 13 V-J combinations, which fed a naive Bayes classifier. Thyroid-blood repertoire similarity was quantified with the Morisita-Horn index. The public sequencing data were trimmed at Q25 with fastp and processed into clonotypes with MiXCR by TCRdb, which kept only in-frame beta chains. CDR3 protein sequences are deduplicated, and each keeps its most common genes and DNA. The V and J calls, along with clone size, are taken from TCRdb and not from the paper's own processing. The sample contains 650,000 to 800,000 distinct CDR3 sequences, about 40% of them found a single time. The ten largest clonotypes hold around 3% of the sample.

This entry comes from a study of Graves' ophthalmopathy and Graves' hyperthyroidism (dated by TCRdb to 2016 to 2019). Notes on the research overall: Peripheral blood was collected before any treatment was given, at the time of initial diagnosis. The study used signatures of the TCR beta repertoire to tell Graves' ophthalmopathy apart from Graves' hyperthyroidism and to predict which patients would progress to ophthalmopathy. Following sample collection, hyperthyroidism patients were given methimazole at a starting dose of 30 mg daily, and ophthalmopathy patients were given high-dose intravenous methylprednisolone. In total, under 150 blood samples were TCR-sequenced: approximately 40 ophthalmopathy, approximately 75 hyperthyroidism and roughly 17 hyperthyroidism-to-ophthalmopathy patients. For independent validation, a separate cohort was made up of about 18 hyperthyroidism patients plus 17 patients who later progressed from hyperthyroidism to ophthalmopathy. In roughly 6 hyperthyroidism patients, the T-cell repertoires found in thyroid tissue were compared with those found in blood. A discovery set of about 99 patients (43 ophthalmopathy, about 58 stable hyperthyroidism) was enrolled to explore V-J signatures distinguishing ophthalmopathy from hyperthyroidism. Overall study results and their limits: The 13-signature model separated ophthalmopathy from stable hyperthyroidism with 87.88% sensitivity and less than 83% specificity in cross-validation, and 80%/75% in the test set. Among expanded thyroid clonotypes with frequency above 0.001, most also showed up in blood, which suggests that blood repertoires may reflect the thyroid immune response. In validation, the model predicted ophthalmopathy progression with more than 70% sensitivity and approximately 72% specificity; roughly eleven predicted patients were CT-confirmed with GO in a median of around 6 months. Sample size was not predetermined statistically, and investigators were not blinded to group allocation.

Patients with ophthalmopathy had moderately to severely active disease, with a Clinical Activity Score of 3 or more, a NOSPECS grade of 4 or more, and a disease duration of less than 3 months. Patients with other autoimmune diseases, uncontrolled infections, pregnancy or lactation were excluded from the study. Clinical symptoms, serum thyroxine, TRAb, thyroid ultrasound and orbital computed tomography were used for diagnosis. Using Ficoll-Paque density gradient centrifugation, PBMCs were isolated from 9.5 to 10 ml of fresh peripheral blood. Total RNA was extracted using Trizol reagent, and RNA quality was checked on an Agilent 2100 Bioanalyzer. The CDR3 holds 14 amino acids from the cysteine to the phenylalanine. The sequence is cut down to CDR3 DNA, 42 bases in frame from base 1. V was cut back by 5 bases and J by 1 base, leaving a gap of 12 bases between them. The germline V gene (reference sequence) provides CDR1 SEHNR and CDR2 FQNEAQ.

The sequence is built from TRBV7-9 and TRBJ2-7; no D gene is confidently identified. The sample was peripheral blood. The receptor was isolated from an adult man with Graves' ophthalmopathy. The CDR3 protein sequence reads: CASSSPGGSYEQYF. The sequence in DNA is TGTGCCAGCAGCAGCCCGGGCGGATCCTACGAGCAGTACTTC.